This TCR beta chain was documented in a study of blood T cells in healthy people across ages. Findings and caveats of the study: It was found that TCR beta diversity correlated strongly with the percentage of naive T cells. Roughly linear age-related decline in beta diversity appeared, significant by age around 36.

With respect to this clonotype: Antigen: not known.

A second about 7 to 12 cycle PCR used barcoded and J-beta primers. One entry per CDR3 protein results from TCRdb running MiXCR on the 5' RACE reads. The sample carries 1.5 million to 2 million distinct CDR3 sequences, about 50% recorded once. The sample was blood. The TCR sequence derives from a woman aged 40 to 49 in good health.

CDR3 protein: CASSSDRGSWETQYF. CDR3 DNA sequence: TGTGCCAGCAGCTCCGACAGGGGATCGTGGGAGACCCAGTACTTC. The V and J genes are TRBV7-2 and TRBJ2-5, with 8 positions matching TRBD1. Germline CDR1 and CDR2: SGHTA and FQGNSA. V gave up 4 bases and J gave up 5 bases; unmatched junction bases: 9. The CDR3 spans 15 residues.